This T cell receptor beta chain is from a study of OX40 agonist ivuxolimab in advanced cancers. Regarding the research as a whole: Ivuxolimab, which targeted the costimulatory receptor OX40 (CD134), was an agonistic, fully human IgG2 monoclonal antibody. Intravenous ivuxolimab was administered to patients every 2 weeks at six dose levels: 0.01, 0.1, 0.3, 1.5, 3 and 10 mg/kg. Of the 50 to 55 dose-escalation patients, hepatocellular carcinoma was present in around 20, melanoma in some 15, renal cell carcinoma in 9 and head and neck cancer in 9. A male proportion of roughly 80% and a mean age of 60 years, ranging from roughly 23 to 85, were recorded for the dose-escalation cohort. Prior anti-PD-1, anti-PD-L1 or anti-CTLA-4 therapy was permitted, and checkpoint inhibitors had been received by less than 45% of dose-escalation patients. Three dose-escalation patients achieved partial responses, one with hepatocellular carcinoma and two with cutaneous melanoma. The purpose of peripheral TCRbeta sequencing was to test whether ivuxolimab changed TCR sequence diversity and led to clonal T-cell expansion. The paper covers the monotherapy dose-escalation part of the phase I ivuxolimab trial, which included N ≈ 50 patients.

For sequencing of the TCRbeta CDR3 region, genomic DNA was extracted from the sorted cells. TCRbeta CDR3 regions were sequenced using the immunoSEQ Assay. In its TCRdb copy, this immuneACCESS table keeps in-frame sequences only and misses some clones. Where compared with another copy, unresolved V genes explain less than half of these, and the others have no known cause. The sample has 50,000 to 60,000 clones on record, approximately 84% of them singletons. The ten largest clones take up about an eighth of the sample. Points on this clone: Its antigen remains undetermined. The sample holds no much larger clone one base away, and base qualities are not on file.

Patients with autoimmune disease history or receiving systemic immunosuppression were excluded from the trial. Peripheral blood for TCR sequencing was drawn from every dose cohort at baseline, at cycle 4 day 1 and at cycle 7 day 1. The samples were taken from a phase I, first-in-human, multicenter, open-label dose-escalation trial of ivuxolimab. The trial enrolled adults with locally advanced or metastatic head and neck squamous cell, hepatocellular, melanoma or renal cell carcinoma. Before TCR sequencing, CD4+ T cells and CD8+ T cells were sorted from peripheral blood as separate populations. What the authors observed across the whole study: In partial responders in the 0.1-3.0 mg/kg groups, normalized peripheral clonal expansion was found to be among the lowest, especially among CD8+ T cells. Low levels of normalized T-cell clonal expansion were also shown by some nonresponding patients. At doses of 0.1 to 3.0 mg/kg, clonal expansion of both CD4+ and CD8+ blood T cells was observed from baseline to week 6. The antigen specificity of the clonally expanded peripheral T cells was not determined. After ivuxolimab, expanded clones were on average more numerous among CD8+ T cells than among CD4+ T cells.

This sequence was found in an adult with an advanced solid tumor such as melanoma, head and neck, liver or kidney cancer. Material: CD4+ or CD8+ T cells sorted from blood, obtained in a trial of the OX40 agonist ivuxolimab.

The nucleotide sequence is TGTGCCAGCAGCTTATACAGGGGGGCTAATTCACCCCTCCACTTT. This gives the protein CASSLYRGANSPLHF. The rearrangement combines TRBV11-2 with TRBJ1-6; TRBD1 aligns with 8 central bases. Taken from cysteine to phenylalanine, the CDR3 has 15 residues. The sequence is cut down to CDR3 DNA, 45 bases in frame from base 1. V loses 2 bases at its end and J loses 6 bases; junction bases beyond the gene matches: 3. Via the germline V gene, CDR1 is SGHAT and CDR2 FQNNGV.